The 16 T cell receptor beta chains presented below share a single source sample, sequenced in a study of early T cells in non-severe SARS-CoV-2 infection. MiXCR was run by TCRdb on the 5' RACE reads, yielding one entry per CDR3 protein. The sample lists tens of thousands of distinct CDR3 sequences, roughly 4.7% occurring once. The sample was whole blood. The receptors come from an adult who was a healthcare worker with PCR-confirmed SARS-CoV-2 infection or an uninfected control (not recorded which).

This clonotype occurred many times. The CDR3 region is CASSFDANTEAFF. DNA for the CDR3: TGTGCCAGCAGCTTTGATGCGAACACTGAAGCTTTCTTT. V usage is TRBV7-9 and J usage is TRBJ1-1; no definite D call. The V end was cut by 3 bases, the J end by 1 base, with 6 bases between. CDR1 and CDR2 from the germline V gene are SEHNR and FQNEAQ (reference sequence). This CDR3 region has 13 residues.

This clonotype has more than one count but fewer than ten. The J gene is TRBJ1-2, the V gene TRBV3-1, with 9 bases aligning to TRBD1. Trimming at V came to 4 bases and at J to 7 bases, leaving 7 bases not matched to a gene. The CDR3 has 14 amino acids. Germline-derived CDR1 and CDR2 are LGHDT and YNNKEL (reference sequence). DNA of the CDR3: TGTGCCAGCAGCCGGGGACAGGGATCCATTGGCTACACCTTC. Amino acids: CASSRGQGSIGYTF.

The gene calls are TRBV12-3 or TRBV12-4 and TRBJ1-4; TRBD1 aligns across 7 bases. V shed 0 bases and J 7 bases; nucleotides not matched to a gene: 2. The CDR3 runs 14 residues. Here the CDR3 reads CASSLAEGAEKLFF. CDR3 in DNA: TGTGCCAGCAGTTTAGCGGAGGGGGCTGAAAAACTGTTTTTT.

This clonotype was seen a few times. This rearrangement joins TRBV10-3 to TRBJ1-5, with 7 bases identical to TRBD1. The CDR3 has 13 amino acids. Germline trimming cut 9 bases from V and 0 bases from J; bases unmatched to any gene: 2. Per germline, CDR1 ENHRY and CDR2 SYGVKD. The CDR3 region has the DNA TGTGCCATAGGGACAGATAGCAATCAGCCCCAGCATTTT. Amino acid sequence: CAIGTDSNQPQHF.

In this sample, this clonotype turned up many times. The rearrangement joins TRBV20-1 to TRBJ2-1; 15 bases match TRBD2. J gave up 8 bases and V 5 bases, and 16 bases lay outside the gene matches. Per the germline V gene, CDR1 is DFQATT and CDR2 is SNEGSKA (reference sequence). This CDR3 has 18 amino acids. CDR3 sequence (DNA): TGCAGTGCTCTCTCTGGACTAGCGGGGGGGGCCCATGGCGATGAGCAGTTCTTC. Its translation: CSALSGLAGGAHGDEQFF.

This chain connects TRBV7-9 to TRBJ1-1; D ambiguous. This CDR3 is built from 13 residues. Trimming pared 1 base from V and 1 base from J, leaving 4 bases between. Germline V gives CDR1 SEHNR, CDR2 FQNEAQ (reference sequence). For the CDR3, the DNA is TGTGCCAGCAGCTTAGGGGAGAACACTGAAGCTTTCTTT. Its translation is CASSLGENTEAFF.

This clonotype was observed many times. V usage is TRBV7-2 and J usage is TRBJ2-5; D unresolved. The germline V gene has CDR1 SGHTA and CDR2 FQGNSA. Trimming took 1 base from V and 3 from J, leaving 9 bases between them. This CDR3 has 14 amino acids. The CDR3 spells CASSLDWGKETQYF. In DNA, the CDR3 is TGTGCCAGCAGCTTAGACTGGGGAAAAGAGACCCAGTACTTC.

This clonotype ranks as medium-sized (0.01 to 0.1%). The chain uses TRBV4-2 and TRBJ2-1; TRBD2 matches at 9 bases. Unmatched junction bases numbered 6, after V lost 4 bases and J lost 8 bases. The CDR3 sequence is 14 residues long. Germline-derived CDR1 and CDR2 are LGHNA and YNFKEQ. The CDR3 DNA follows: TGTGCCAGCAGCCCCGTGATAGCGGGAGATGAGCAGTTCTTC. It encodes CASSPVIAGDEQFF.

This clonotype was counted many times. This chain links TRBV5-4 with TRBJ2-3; D call uncertain. Germline-derived CDR1 and CDR2 are SGHNT and YYREEE (reference sequence). Trimming cost V 0 bases and J 2 bases, with 7 bases left between them. This CDR3 has 14 amino acids. This CDR3 reads CASSLGRYTDTQYF. CDR3 DNA: TGTGCCAGCAGCTTGGGTCGGTACACAGATACGCAGTATTTT.

This chain joins TRBV27 and TRBJ2-1; tentatively, D is TRBD1 or TRBD2 (6 bases each). CDR1 and CDR2 (germline): MNHEY, SMNVEV (reference sequence). The CDR3 extends over 14 amino acids. Trimming took 6 bases from V and 5 from J, leaving 14 bases between them. The CDR3 nucleotides are TGTGCCAGCAGAAAGGGGGGAACAAACAATGAGCAGTTCTTC. This codes for CASRKGGTNNEQFF.

This clonotype was seen only a few times. The chain recombines TRBV28 with TRBJ2-2; D may correspond to TRBD1 or TRBD2 (5 bases each). CDR1 and CDR2 (germline): MDHEN, SYDVKM. V lost 4 bases, J lost 7 bases, and 10 bases lay in between. This CDR3 has 13 amino acids. DNA for the CDR3: TGTGCCAGCAGTTGGGACGCCGGCGGGGAGCTGTTTTTT. Protein: CASSWDAGGELFF.

This clonotype was counted ten times or more. The rearrangement uses TRBV28 and TRBJ1-1, with TRBD1 identical over 9 bases. CDR1 and CDR2 from the germline V gene are MDHEN and SYDVKM. The CDR3 extends over 16 amino acids. The J segment lost 1 base and the V segment lost 5 bases, leaving 8 bases of the junction unmatched. In DNA form, the CDR3 reads TGTGCCAGCAGTCTATATCCGACAGGGGGGAACACTGAAGCTTTCTTT. Translation: CASSLYPTGGNTEAFF.

By share, this clonotype ranks as medium-sized. The chain links TRBV7-9 to TRBJ2-7, with 7 bases identical to TRBD2. V dropped 5 bases and J dropped 4; count of bases not matched to a gene: 8. The CDR3 has 14 residues. Germline values: CDR1 SEHNR, CDR2 FQNEAQ (reference sequence). CDR3 coding DNA: TGTGCCAGCAGCCCCCCCAGCGGGGATTACGAGCAGTACTTC. Protein: CASSPPSGDYEQYF.

This clonotype was recorded many times. The rearrangement joins TRBV6-4 to TRBJ1-2, with a weak D call TRBD1 (5 bases). The V gene lost 6 bases and the J gene lost 2 bases, with 19 bases spanning the gap. The CDR3 is made up of 16 amino acids. In germline, CDR1 is MRHNA, CDR2 SNTAGT. The CDR3: CASSPRGSLGNYGYTF. The DNA of the CDR3 is TGTGCCAGCAGCCCCCGGGGGTCTCTAGGAAACTATGGCTACACCTTC.

CDR3 bases: TGTGCCAGCAGTGAAACGAGACAGATCAACGTCCTGACTTTC. Its protein product is CASSETRQINVLTF. This rearrangement joins TRBV2 to TRBJ2-6, with D tentatively TRBD1 (5 bases). This CDR3 comprises 14 residues. Trimming took 2 bases from V and 9 from J, leaving 11 bases between them. Germline CDR1 reads SNHLY; CDR2 reads FYNNEI.

Many counts were recorded for this clonotype. The chain joins TRBV10-3 to TRBJ1-1; no clear D. The CDR3 consists of 12 residues. V lost 0 bases and J 11 bases, leaving 10 bases between the germline ends. Germline CDR1 is ENHRY and CDR2 is SYGVKD. CDR3 protein: CAISESGVGAFF. The CDR3 nucleotides are TGTGCCATCAGTGAGTCGGGCGTGGGGGCTTTCTTT.